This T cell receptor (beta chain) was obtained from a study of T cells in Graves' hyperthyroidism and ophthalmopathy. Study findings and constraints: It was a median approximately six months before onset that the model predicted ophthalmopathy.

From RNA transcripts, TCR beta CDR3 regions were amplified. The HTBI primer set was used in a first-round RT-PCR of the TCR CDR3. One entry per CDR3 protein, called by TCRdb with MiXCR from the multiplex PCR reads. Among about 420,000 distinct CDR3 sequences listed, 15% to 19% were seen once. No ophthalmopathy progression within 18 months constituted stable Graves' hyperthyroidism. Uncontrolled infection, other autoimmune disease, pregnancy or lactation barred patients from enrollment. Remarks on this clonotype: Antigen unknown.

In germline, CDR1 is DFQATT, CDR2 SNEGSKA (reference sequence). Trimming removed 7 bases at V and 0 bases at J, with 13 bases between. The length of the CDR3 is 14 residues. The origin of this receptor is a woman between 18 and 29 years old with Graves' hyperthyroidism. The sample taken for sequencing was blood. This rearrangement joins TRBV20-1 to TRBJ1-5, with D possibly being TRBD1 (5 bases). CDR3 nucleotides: TGCAGTGTCGGAGGGGTCTATAGCAATCAGCCCCAGCATTTT. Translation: CSVGGVYSNQPQHF.